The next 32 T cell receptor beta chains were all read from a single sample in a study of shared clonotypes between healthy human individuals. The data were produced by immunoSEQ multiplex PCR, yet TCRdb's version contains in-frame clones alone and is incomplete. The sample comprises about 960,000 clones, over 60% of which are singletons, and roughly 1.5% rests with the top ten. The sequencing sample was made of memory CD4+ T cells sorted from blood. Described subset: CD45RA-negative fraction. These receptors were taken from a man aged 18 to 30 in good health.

CDR3 sequence (DNA): TGTGCCAGCAGGGGACAGGGTAACACAGATACGCAGTATTTT. The encoded protein is CASRGQGNTDTQYF. The chain carries TRBV6-1 and TRBJ2-3; 9 nucleotides agree with TRBD1. The CDR3 loop spans 14 amino acids. The J segment lost 2 bases and the V segment lost 6 bases, leaving 3 bases of the junction unmatched. The V gene's germline CDR1 is MNHNS and CDR2 SASEGT.

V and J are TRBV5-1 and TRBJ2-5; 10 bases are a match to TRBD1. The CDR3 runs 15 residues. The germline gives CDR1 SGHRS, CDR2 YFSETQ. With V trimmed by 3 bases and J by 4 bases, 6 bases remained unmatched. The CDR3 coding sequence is TGCGCCAGCAGCTCGGACGGGACAGGGGTAGAGACCCAGTACTTC. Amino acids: CASSSDGTGVETQYF.

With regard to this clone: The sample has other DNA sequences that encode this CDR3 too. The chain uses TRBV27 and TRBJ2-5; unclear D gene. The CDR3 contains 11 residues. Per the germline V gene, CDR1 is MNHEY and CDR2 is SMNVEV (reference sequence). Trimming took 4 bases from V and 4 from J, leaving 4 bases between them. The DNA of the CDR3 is TGTGCCAGCAGTTGGGGAGAGACCCAGTACTTC. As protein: CASSWGETQYF.

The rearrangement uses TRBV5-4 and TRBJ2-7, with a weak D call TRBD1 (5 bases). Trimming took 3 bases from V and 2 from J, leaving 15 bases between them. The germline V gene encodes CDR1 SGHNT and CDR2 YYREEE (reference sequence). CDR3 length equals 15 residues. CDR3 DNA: TGTGCCAGCAGCTACCAGGGTAGTGGGGCCTACGAGCAGTACTTC. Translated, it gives CASSYQGSGAYEQYF.

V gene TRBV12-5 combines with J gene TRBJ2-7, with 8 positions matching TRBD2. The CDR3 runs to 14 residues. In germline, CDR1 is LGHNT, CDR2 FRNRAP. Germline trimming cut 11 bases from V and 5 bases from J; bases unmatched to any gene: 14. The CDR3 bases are TGTGCTGGAGGGTCGAAGCGGGAGTTCCACGAGCAGTACTTC. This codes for CAGGSKREFHEQYF.

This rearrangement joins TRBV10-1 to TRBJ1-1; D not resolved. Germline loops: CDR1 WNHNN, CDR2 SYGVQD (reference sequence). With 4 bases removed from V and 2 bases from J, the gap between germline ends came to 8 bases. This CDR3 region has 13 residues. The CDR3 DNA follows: TGCGCCAGCAGTGCAACCAAAAACACTGAAGCTTTCTTT. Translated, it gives CASSATKNTEAFF.

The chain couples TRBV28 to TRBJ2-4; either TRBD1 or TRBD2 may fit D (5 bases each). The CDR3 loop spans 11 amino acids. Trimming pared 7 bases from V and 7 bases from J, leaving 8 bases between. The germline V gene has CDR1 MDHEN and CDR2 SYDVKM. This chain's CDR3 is CASIRGNIQYF. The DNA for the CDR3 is TGTGCCAGCATTCGGGGCAACATTCAGTACTTC. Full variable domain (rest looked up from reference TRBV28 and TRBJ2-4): DVKVTQSSRYLVKRTGEKVFLECVQDMDHENMFWYRQDPGLGLRLIYFSYDVKMKEKGDIPEGYSVSREKKERFSLILESASTNQTSMYLCASIRGNIQYFGAGTRLSVL.

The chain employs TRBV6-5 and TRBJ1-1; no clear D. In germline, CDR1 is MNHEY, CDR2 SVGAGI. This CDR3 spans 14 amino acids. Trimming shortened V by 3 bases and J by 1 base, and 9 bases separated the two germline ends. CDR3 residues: CASSYDPANTEAFF. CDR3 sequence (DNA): TGTGCCAGCAGTTATGACCCAGCGAACACTGAAGCTTTCTTT.

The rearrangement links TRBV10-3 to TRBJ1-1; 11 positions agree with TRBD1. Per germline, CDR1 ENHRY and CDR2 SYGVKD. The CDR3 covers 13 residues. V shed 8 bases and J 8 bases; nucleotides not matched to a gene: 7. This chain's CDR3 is CAIWTGGAGEAFF. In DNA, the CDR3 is TGTGCCATCTGGACAGGGGGCGCAGGAGAAGCTTTCTTT.

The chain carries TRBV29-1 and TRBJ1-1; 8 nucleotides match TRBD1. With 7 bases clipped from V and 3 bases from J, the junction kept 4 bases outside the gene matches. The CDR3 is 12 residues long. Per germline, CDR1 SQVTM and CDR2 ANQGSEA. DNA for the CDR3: TGCAGCGGGACAGGGTGGTACACTGAAGCTTTCTTT. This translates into CSGTGWYTEAFF.

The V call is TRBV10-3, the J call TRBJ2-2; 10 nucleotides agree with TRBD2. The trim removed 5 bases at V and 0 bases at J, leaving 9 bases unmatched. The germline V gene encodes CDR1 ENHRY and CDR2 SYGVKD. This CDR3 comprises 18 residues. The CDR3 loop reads CAISLAGELSSNTGELFF. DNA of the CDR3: TGTGCCATCAGTCTAGCGGGGGAGCTCTCTTCGAACACCGGGGAGCTGTTTTTT.

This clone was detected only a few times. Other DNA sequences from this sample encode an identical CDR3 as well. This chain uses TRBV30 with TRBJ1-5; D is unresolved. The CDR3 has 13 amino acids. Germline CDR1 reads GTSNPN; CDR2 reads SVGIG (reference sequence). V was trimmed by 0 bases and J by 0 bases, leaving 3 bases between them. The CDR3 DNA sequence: TGTGCCTGGAGTGTAGATAGCAATCAGCCCCAGCATTTT. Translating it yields CAWSVDSNQPQHF.

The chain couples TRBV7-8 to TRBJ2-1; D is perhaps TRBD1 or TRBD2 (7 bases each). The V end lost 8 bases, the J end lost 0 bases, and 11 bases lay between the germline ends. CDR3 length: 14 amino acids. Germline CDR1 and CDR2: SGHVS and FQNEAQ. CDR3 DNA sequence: TGTGCCAGCGGGGGGGACAGCTCCTACAATGAGCAGTTCTTC. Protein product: CASGGDSSYNEQFF.

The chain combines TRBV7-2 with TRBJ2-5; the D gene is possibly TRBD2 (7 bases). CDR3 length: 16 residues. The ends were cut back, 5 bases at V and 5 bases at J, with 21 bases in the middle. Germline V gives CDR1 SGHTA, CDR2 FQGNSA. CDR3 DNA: TGTGCCAGCAGCCATGGACGGGGGGCCCGGGGCGAGACCCAGTACTTC. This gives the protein CASSHGRGARGETQYF. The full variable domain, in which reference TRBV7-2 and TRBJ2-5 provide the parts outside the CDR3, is GAGVSQSPSNKVTEKGKDVELRCDPISGHTALYWYRQSLGQGLEFLIYFQGNSAPDKSGLPSDRFSAERTGGSVSTLTIQRTQQEDSAVYLCASSHGRGARGETQYFGPGTRLLVL.

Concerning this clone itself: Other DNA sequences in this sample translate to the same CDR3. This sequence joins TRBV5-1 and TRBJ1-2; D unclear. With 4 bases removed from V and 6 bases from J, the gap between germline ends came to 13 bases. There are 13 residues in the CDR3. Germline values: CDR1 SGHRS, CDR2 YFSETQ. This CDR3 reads CASSLEGGHGYTF. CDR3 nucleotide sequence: TGCGCCAGCAGCCTGGAGGGTGGCCATGGCTACACCTTC. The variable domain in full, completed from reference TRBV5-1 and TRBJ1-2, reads KAGVTQTPRYLIKTRGQQVTLSCSPISGHRSVSWYQQTPGQGLQFLFEYFSETQRNKGNFPGRFSGRQFSNSRSEMNVSTLELGDSALYLCASSLEGGHGYTFGSGTRLTVV.

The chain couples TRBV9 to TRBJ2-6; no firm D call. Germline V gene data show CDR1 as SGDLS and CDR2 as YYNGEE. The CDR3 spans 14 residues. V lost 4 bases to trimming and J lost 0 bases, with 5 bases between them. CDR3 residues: CASSLYSGANVLTF. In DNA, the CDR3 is TGTGCCAGCAGCCTATACTCTGGGGCCAACGTCCTGACTTTC. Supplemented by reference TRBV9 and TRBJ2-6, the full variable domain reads DSGVTQTPKHLITATGQRVTLRCSPRSGDLSVYWYQQSLDQGLQFLIQYYNGEERAKGNILERFSAQQFPDLHSELNLSSLELGDSALYFCASSLYSGANVLTFGAGSRLTVL.

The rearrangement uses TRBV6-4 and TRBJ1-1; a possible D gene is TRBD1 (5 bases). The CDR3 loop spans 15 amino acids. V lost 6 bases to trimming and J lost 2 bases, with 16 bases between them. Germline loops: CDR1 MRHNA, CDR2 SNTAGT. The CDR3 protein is CASRADQGGNTEAFF. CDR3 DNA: TGTGCCAGCAGGGCTGACCAGGGAGGCAACACTGAAGCTTTCTTT.

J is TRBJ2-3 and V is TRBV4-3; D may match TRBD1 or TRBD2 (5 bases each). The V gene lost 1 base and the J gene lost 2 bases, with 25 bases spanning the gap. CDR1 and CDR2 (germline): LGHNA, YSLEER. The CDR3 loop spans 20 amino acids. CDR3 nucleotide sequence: TGCGCCAGCAGCCAAGGGGCCCCCTCGGGGCGGAATATATTCACAGATACGCAGTATTTT. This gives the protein CASSQGAPSGRNIFTDTQYF.

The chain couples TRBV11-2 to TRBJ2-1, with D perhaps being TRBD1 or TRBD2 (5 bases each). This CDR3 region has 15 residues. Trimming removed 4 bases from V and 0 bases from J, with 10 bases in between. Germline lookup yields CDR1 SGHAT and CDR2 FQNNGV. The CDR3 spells CASSSEGSSYNEQFF. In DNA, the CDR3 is TGTGCCAGCAGCTCTGAGGGGAGCTCCTACAATGAGCAGTTCTTC.

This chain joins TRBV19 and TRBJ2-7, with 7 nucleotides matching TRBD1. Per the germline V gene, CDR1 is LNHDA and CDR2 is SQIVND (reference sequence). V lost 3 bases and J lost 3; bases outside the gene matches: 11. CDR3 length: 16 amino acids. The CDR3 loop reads CASSMGQPYEGYEQYF. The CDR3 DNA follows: TGTGCCAGTAGTATGGGACAGCCCTACGAAGGCTACGAGCAGTACTTC.

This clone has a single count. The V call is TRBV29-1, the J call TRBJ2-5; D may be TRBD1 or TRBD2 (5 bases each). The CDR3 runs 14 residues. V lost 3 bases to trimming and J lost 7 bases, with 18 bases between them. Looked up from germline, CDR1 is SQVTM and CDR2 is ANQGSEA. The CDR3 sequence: CSVDEGLSMGTQYF. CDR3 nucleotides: TGCAGCGTTGATGAGGGGCTCTCCATGGGGACCCAGTACTTC.

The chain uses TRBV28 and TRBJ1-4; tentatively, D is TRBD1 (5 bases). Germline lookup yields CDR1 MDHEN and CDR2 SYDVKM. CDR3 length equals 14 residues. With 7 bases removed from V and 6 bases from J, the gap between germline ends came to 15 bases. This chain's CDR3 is CASKVRQTHEKLFF. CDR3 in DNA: TGTGCCAGCAAAGTGAGACAGACGCATGAAAAACTGTTTTTT.

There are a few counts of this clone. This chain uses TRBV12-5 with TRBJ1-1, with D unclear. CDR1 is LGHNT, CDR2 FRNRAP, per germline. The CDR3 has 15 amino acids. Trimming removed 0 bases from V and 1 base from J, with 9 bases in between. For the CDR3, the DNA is TGTGCTAGTGGTTTGGTACCGGTAGGGAACACTGAAGCTTTCTTT. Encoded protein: CASGLVPVGNTEAFF.

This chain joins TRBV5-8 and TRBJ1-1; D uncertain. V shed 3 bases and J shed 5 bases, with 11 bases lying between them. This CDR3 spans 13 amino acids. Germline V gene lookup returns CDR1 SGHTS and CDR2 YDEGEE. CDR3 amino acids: CASSWDTRTEAFF. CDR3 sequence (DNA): TGTGCCAGCAGCTGGGATACGAGGACTGAAGCTTTCTTT.

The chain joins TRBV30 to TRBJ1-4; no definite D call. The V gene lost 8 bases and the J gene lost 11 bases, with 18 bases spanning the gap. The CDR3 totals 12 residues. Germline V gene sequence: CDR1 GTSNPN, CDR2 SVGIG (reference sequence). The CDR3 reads CAAERLTGKLFF. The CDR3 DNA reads TGTGCCGCGGAAAGATTGACGGGGAAACTGTTTTTT. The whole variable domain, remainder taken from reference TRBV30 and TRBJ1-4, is SQTIHQWPATLVQPVGSPLSLECTVEGTSNPNLYWYRQAAGRGLQLLFYSVGIGQISSEVPQNLSASRPQDRQFILSSKKLLLSDSGFYLCAAERLTGKLFFGSGTQLSVL.

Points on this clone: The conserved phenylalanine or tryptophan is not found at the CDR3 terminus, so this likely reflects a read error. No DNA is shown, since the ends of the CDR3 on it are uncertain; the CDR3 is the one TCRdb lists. The CDR3 reads CASSLGPGLYYTL. The genes are TRBV7-2 and TRBJ2-7; the table's D call TRBD2 went unverified against the DNA. CDR1 and CDR2 (germline): SGHTA, FQGNSA. From its first to its last residue, the CDR3 has 13 amino acids.

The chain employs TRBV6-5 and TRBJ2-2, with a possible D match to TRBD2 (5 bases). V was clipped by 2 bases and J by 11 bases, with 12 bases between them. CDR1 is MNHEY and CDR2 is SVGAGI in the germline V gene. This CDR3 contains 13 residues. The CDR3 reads CASSYGLKGELFF. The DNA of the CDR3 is TGTGCCAGCAGTTACGGACTGAAGGGCGAGCTGTTTTTT.

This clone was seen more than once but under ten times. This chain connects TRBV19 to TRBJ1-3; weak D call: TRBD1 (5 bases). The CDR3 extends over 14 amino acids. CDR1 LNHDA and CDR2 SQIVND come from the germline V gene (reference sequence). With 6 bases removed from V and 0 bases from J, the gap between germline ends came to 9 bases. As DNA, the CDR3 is TGTGCCAGTAGAGGGGATTACTCTGGAAACACCATATATTTT. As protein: CASRGDYSGNTIYF. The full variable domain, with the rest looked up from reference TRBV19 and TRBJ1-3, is DGGITQSPKYLFRKEGQNVTLSCEQNLNHDAMYWYRQDPGQGLRLIYYSQIVNDFQKGDIAEGYSVSREKKESFPLTVTSAQKNPTAFYLCASRGDYSGNTIYFGEGSWLTVV.

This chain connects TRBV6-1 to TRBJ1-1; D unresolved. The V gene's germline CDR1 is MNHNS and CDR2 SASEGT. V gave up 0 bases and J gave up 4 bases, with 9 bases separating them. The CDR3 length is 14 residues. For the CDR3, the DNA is TGTGCCAGCAGTGAAGCCCTTACTCTCACTGAAGCTTTCTTT. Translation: CASSEALTLTEAFF.

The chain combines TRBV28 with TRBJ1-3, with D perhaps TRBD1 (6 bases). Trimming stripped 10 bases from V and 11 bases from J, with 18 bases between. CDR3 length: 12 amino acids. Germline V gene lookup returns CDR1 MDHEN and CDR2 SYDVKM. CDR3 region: CATGQPSEAIYF. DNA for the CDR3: TGTGCCACCGGACAGCCTTCTGAGGCCATATATTTT.

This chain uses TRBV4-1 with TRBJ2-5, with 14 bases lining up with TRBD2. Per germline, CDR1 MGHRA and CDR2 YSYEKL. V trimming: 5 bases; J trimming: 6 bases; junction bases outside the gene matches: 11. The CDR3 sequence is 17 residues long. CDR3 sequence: CASSSGLAGGGGKTQYF. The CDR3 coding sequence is TGCGCCAGCAGCTCTGGACTAGCGGGAGGAGGAGGAAAGACCCAGTACTTC.

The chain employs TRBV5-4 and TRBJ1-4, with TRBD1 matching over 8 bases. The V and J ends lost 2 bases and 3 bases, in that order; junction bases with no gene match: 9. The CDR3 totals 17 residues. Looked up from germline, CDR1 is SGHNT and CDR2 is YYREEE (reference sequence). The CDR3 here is CASSLRTGPYANEKLFF. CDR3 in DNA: TGTGCCAGCAGCTTACGGACAGGGCCCTACGCTAATGAAAAACTGTTTTTT.